The clone carrying this T cell receptor (beta chain) occurred a few times. This entry is derived from a study of early T cells in non-severe SARS-CoV-2 infection. Study information: Bulk RNA from unsorted whole blood was sequenced; chains were unpaired.

The CDR3 is made up of 14 amino acids. V shed 2 bases and J shed 0 bases, with 10 bases lying between them. CDR1 DFQATT and CDR2 SNEGSKA come from the germline V gene (reference sequence). TCRdb re-called the 5' RACE reads through MiXCR, storing one row per CDR3 protein. The sample has around 33,000 distinct CDR3 sequences, about 4.3% seen once. The source is an adult who was a healthcare worker with PCR-confirmed SARS-CoV-2 infection or an uninfected control (not recorded which). The chain couples TRBV20-1 to TRBJ1-1; D gene uncertain. The sequencing sample was made of whole blood. The CDR3 DNA reads as TGCAGTGCTAGACCGGGCGGGATGAACACTGAAGCTTTCTTT. Its protein is CSARPGGMNTEAFF.